This entry lists 10 T cell receptor beta chains sequenced from one sample in a study of response to subunit inactivated influenza vaccine. MiXCR was run by TCRdb on the RT-PCR reads, yielding one entry per CDR3 protein. Of roughly 620,000 distinct CDR3 sequences in the sample, around 10% were seen once. The same sample was also used in a study of T cells expressing NK-cell markers. This second study notes: The TCR beta cDNA came from 5'RACE template switching with UMIs.

Sequencing used PBMCs from blood, obtained on the day of vaccination. These receptors were collected from a man between 45 and 60 years old who received an inactivated influenza vaccine.

This clonotype turned up a few times. The chain combines TRBV6-2 or TRBV6-3 with TRBJ2-7, with 9 nucleotides matching TRBD1. Germline CDR1 and CDR2: MNHEY and SVGEGT. V lost 4 bases and J lost 3; bases outside the gene matches: 7. The CDR3 spans 15 residues. CDR3 in DNA: TGTGCCAGCAGTTCAAGAGGGACAGGGCTCTACGAGCAGTACTTC. Translation gives CASSSRGTGLYEQYF.

This clonotype was recorded many times. The chain links TRBV29-1 to TRBJ1-4; D uncertain. CDR1 and CDR2 (germline): SQVTM, ANQGSEA. The CDR3 has 15 residues. Trimming left V 7 bases short and J 0 bases short, with 15 bases between. CDR3 protein: CSALSDLATNEKLFF. DNA for the CDR3: TGCAGCGCACTATCTGATCTAGCAACTAATGAAAAACTGTTTTTT. Using reference TRBV29-1 and TRBJ1-4 for the parts outside the CDR3, the full variable domain is SAVISQKPSRDICQRGTSLTIQCQVDSQVTMMFWYRQQPGQSLTLIATANQGSEATYESGFVIDKFPISRPNLTFSTLTVSNMSPEDSSIYLCSALSDLATNEKLFFGSGTQLSVL.

This clonotype has just a few counts. The V call is TRBV29-1, the J call TRBJ2-7; D tentatively fits TRBD1 or TRBD2 (5 bases each). Trimming removed 2 bases at V and 0 bases at J, with 14 bases between. Germline V gives CDR1 SQVTM, CDR2 ANQGSEA. This CDR3 has 15 amino acids. This chain's CDR3 is CSVEFRDRSSYEQYF. CDR3 sequence (DNA): TGCAGCGTTGAATTTAGGGACCGCAGCTCCTACGAGCAGTACTTC.

This clonotype has more than one count but fewer than ten. This chain links TRBV3-1 with TRBJ2-5, with D possibly matching TRBD1 (8 bases). The V gene's germline CDR1 is LGHDT and CDR2 YNNKEL (reference sequence). Trimming left V 1 base short and J 1 base short, with 13 bases between. CDR3 length: 16 residues. In DNA, the CDR3 is TGTGCCAGCAGCCAAGGGGGGGGGACAGGCCAAGAGACCCAGTACTTC. This codes for CASSQGGGTGQETQYF.

This clonotype showed up just a few times. The chain joins TRBV6-1 to TRBJ1-5; D is undetermined. Trimming shortened V by 2 bases and J by 0 bases, and 5 bases separated the two germline ends. The germline CDR1 and CDR2 sequences are MNHNS and SASEGT. The CDR3 length is 14 residues. Here the CDR3 DNA reads TGTGCCAGCAGTGAATTGGTTAGCAATCAGCCCCAGCATTTT. It is translated as CASSELVSNQPQHF.

About this clonotype itself: A much larger clone lies a single base off, so this may be a read error. The chain couples TRBV20-1 to TRBJ2-5; D call uncertain. Germline CDR1 DFQATT, CDR2 SNEGSKA (reference sequence). Trimming shortened V by 5 bases and J by 13 bases, and 17 bases separated the two germline ends. This CDR3 has 11 residues. As DNA, the CDR3 is TGCAGTGCTCAAGACACCCCCGATGTGTACTTC. Translating it yields CSAQDTPDVYF.

This clonotype was observed at least ten times. In DNA, the CDR3 is TGTGCCAGCGGGACCCCCGGCTCTGATACGCAGTATTTT. It codes for CASGTPGSDTQYF. The chain uses TRBV3-1 and TRBJ2-3; D is perhaps TRBD1 or TRBD2 (5 bases each). The CDR3 is 13 residues long. The V end lost 8 bases, the J end lost 6 bases, and 15 bases lay between the germline ends. Germline V gene sequence: CDR1 LGHDT, CDR2 YNNKEL (reference sequence).

The chain links TRBV18 to TRBJ2-3, with TRBD2 matching 8 bases. This CDR3 spans 18 amino acids. J gave up 0 bases and V 1 base, and 9 bases lay outside the gene matches. The germline gives CDR1 KGHSH, CDR2 LQKENI. CDR3 bases: TGTGCCAGCTCACCACTATCTAGCGGGTCATATAGCACAGATACGCAGTATTTT. This codes for CASSPLSSGSYSTDTQYF.

A few counts support this clonotype. The rearrangement joins TRBV19 to TRBJ2-5, with D possibly called TRBD1 or TRBD2 (5 bases each). Germline V lookup: CDR1 LNHDA, CDR2 SQIVND (reference sequence). V was cut by 0 bases and J by 6 bases, with 11 bases left in between. The CDR3 length is 14 residues. The CDR3: CASSIDHRRKTQYF. In nucleotides, the CDR3 is TGTGCCAGTAGTATAGATCACAGGAGGAAGACCCAGTACTTC.

The chain is built from TRBV5-1 and TRBJ1-4; 7 bases match TRBD1. In germline, CDR1 is SGHRS, CDR2 YFSETQ. The CDR3 extends over 15 amino acids. V lost 4 bases and J lost 4; bases outside the gene matches: 7. The CDR3 loop is CASSRTGAGNEKLFF. The CDR3 bases are TGCGCCAGCAGCAGAACAGGGGCCGGTAATGAAAAACTGTTTTTT.